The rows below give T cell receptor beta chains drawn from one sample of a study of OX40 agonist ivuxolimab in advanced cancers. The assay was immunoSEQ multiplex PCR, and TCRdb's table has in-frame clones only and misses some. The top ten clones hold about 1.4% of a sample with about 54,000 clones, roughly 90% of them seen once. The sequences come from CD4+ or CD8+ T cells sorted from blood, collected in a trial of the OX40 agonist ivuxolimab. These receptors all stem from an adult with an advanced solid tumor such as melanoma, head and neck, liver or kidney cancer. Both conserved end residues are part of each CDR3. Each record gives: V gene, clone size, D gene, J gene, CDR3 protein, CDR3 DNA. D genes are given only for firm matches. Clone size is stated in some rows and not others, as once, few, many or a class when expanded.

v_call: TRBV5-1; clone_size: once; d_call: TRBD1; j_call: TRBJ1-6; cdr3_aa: CASSEQGQDNSPLHF; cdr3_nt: TGCGCCAGCAGCGAGCAGGGACAGGATAATTCACCCCTCCACTTT
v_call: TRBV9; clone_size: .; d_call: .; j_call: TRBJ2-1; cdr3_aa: CASSAGDWFLEQFF; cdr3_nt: TGTGCCAGCAGCGCCGGGGACTGGTTCCTTGAGCAGTTCTTC
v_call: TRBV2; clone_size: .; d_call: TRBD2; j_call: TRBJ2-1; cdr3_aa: CASRGTSGNEQFF; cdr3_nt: TGTGCCAGCAGAGGGACTAGCGGGAATGAGCAGTTCTTC
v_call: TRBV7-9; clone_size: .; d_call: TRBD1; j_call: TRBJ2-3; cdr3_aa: CASSRQGATDTQYF; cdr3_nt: TGTGCCAGCAGCAGACAGGGGGCAACAGATACGCAGTATTTT
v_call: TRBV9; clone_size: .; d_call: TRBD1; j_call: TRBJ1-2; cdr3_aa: CASSPGGPSGGYTF; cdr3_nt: TGTGCCAGCAGCCCAGGGGGGCCTTCTGGTGGCTACACCTTC
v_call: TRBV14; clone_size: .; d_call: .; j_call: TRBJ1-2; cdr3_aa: CASSQDLNSHNNYGYTF; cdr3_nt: TGTGCCAGCAGCCAAGATTTAAATAGCCACAATAACTATGGCTACACCTTC
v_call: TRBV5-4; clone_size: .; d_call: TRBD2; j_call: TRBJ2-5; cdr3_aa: CASSLLLAGIGQETQYF; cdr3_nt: TGTGCCAGCAGCTTGTTACTAGCGGGGATCGGGCAAGAGACCCAGTACTTC
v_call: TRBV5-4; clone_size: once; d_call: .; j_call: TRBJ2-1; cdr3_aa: CASSSPSRGLREQFF; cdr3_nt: TGTGCCAGCAGCTCCCCCTCCAGGGGCCTAAGGGAGCAGTTCTTC
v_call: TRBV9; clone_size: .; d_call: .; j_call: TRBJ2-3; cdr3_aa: CASSARAVSFGTDTQYF; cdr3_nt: TGTGCCAGCAGCGCTCGGGCCGTGTCTTTCGGCACAGATACGCAGTATTTT
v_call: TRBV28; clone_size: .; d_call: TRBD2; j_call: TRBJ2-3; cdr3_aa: CASTKSGATDTQYF; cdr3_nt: TGTGCCAGCACCAAAAGCGGGGCCACAGATACGCAGTATTTT
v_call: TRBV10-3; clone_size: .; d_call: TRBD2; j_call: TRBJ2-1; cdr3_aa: CAISQRGAYNEQFF; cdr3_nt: TGTGCCATCAGTCAGCGGGGGGCCTACAATGAGCAGTTCTTC
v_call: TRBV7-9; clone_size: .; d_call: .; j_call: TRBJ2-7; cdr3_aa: CASSKQGGAYEQYF; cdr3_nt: TGTGCCAGCAGCAAACAGGGAGGGGCCTACGAGCAGTACTTC
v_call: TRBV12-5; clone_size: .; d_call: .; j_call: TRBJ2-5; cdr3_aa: CASGRFGGFRETQYF; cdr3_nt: TGTGCTAGCGGAAGGTTTGGAGGGTTTAGGGAGACCCAGTACTTC
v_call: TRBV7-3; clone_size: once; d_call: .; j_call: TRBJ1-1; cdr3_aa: CASSLGFGTEAFF; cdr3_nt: TGTGCCAGCAGCCTAGGTTTTGGCACTGAAGCTTTCTTT
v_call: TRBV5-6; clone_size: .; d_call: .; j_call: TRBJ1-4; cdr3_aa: CASSLAGRGLGSGFEKLFF; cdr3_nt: TGTGCCAGCAGCTTGGCGGGACGGGGGCTCGGGTCAGGTTTTGAAAAACTGTTTTTT
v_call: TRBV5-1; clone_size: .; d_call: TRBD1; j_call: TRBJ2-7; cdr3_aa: CASSNEPRWSGQGSYEQYF; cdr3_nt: TGCGCCAGCAGCAACGAACCTAGGTGGTCGGGACAGGGATCCTACGAGCAGTACTTC
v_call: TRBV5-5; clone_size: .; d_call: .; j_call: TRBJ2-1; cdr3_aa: CASRPTGTLSYNEQFF; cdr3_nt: TGTGCCAGCAGGCCAACCGGGACGTTATCCTACAATGAGCAGTTCTTC
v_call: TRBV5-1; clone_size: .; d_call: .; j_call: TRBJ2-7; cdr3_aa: CASSFTAREQYF; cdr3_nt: TGCGCCAGCAGCTTTACCGCTCGAGAGCAGTACTTC
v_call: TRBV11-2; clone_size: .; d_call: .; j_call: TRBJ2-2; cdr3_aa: CASSLAQTTGELFF; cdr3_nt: TGTGCCAGCAGCTTAGCACAGACCACCGGGGAGCTGTTTTTT
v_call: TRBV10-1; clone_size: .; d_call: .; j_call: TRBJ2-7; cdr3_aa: CASSGDSYEQYF; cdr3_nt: TGCGCCAGCAGTGGCGACAGTTACGAGCAGTACTTC
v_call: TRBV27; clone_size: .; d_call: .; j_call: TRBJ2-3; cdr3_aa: CASSPRDSFSDTQYF; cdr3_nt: TGTGCCAGCAGCCCCCGGGACTCCTTTTCAGATACGCAGTATTTT
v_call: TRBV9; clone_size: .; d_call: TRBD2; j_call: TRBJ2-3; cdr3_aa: CASSVDPLEAGESTDTQYF; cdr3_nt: TGTGCCAGCAGCGTAGACCCCCTGGAGGCGGGGGAAAGCACAGATACGCAGTATTTT
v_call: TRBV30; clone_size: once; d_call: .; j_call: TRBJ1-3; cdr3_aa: CASTIRGGAGNTIYF; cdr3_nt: TGTGCCTCTACAATACGGGGGGGCGCTGGAAACACCATATATTTT
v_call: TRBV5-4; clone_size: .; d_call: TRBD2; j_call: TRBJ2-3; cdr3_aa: CASSFRLASGDTDTQYF; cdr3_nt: TGTGCCAGCAGCTTTCGGTTGGCTAGCGGGGACACAGATACGCAGTATTTT
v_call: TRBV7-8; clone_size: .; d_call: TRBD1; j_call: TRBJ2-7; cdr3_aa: CASSRTGGYEQYF; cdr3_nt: TGTGCCAGCAGCCGGACAGGGGGCTACGAGCAGTACTTC
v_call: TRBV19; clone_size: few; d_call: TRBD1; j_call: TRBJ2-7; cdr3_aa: CASSIRYRGEQYF; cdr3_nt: TGTGCCAGTAGTATAAGGTACAGGGGCGAGCAGTACTTC
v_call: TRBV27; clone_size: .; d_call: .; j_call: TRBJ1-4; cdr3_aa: CASTQVGRGAPTNEKLFF; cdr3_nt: TGTGCCAGCACCCAGGTCGGTCGGGGGGCGCCGACTAATGAAAAACTGTTTTTT
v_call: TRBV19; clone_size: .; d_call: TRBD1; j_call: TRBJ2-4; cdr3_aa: CASNGQGAIQYF; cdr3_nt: TGTGCCAGTAATGGACAGGGGGCAATTCAGTACTTC
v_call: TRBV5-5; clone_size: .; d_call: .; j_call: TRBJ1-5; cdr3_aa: CASARDSGQPQHF; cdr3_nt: TGTGCCAGCGCCAGGGATTCGGGTCAGCCCCAGCATTTT
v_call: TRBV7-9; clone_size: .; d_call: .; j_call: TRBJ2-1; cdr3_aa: CASSFGVMGAEQFF; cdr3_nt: TGTGCCAGCAGCTTCGGGGTGATGGGAGCTGAGCAGTTCTTC
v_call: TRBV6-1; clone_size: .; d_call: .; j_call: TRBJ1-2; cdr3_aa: CASNLNPGAVYTF; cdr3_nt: TGTGCCAGCAACCTGAACCCGGGGGCCGTCTACACCTTC
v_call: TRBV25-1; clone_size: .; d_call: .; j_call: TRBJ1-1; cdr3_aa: CASSNAMNTEAFF; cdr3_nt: TGTGCCAGCAGTAACGCAATGAACACTGAAGCTTTCTTT
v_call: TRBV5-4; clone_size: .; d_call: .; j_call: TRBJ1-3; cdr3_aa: CASSSGSESSGNTIYF; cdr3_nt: TGTGCCAGCAGCTCCGGGTCCGAGAGCTCTGGAAACACCATATATTTT
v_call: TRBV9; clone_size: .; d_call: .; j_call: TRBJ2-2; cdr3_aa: CASSIGGTGELFF; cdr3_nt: TGTGCCAGCAGCATCGGGGGCACCGGGGAGCTGTTTTTT
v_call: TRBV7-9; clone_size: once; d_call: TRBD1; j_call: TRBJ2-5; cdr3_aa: CASSTGTGVAETQYF; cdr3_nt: TGTGCCAGCAGCACCGGGACAGGGGTAGCGGAGACCCAGTACTTC
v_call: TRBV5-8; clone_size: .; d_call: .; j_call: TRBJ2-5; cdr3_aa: CASSLPLSQETQYF; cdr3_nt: TGTGCCAGCAGCTTGCCCCTAAGCCAAGAGACCCAGTACTTC
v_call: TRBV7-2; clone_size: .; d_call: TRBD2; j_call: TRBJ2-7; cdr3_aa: CASSPRVAGGGYEQYF; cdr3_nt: TGTGCCAGCAGCCCCCGGGTAGCGGGAGGGGGTTACGAGCAGTACTTC
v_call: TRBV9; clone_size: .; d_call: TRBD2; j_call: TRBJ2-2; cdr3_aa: CASSVLAAVGGELFF; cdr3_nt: TGTGCCAGCAGCGTACTAGCGGCGGTAGGCGGGGAGCTGTTTTTT
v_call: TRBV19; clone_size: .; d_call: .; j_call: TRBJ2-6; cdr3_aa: CASSKGPRSGSGANVLTF; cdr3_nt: TGTGCCAGTAGTAAGGGTCCTCGGTCGGGCTCTGGGGCCAACGTCCTGACTTTC
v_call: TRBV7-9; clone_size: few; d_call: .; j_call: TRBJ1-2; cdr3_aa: CAAGGAGYTF; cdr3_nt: TGTGCCGCGGGGGGGGCTGGCTACACCTTC
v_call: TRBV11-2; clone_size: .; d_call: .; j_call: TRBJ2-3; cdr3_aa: CASSPRRVIDTQYF; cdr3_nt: TGTGCCAGCAGCCCTAGACGGGTGATAGATACGCAGTATTTT
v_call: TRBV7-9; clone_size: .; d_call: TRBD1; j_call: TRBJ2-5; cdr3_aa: CASTPTGQGGETQYF; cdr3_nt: TGTGCCAGCACCCCTACAGGACAGGGGGGAGAGACCCAGTACTTC
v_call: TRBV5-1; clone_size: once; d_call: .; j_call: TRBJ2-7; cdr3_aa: CASSRSGTFREQYF; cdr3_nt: TGCGCCAGCAGCCGTTCAGGGACCTTCCGCGAGCAGTACTTC
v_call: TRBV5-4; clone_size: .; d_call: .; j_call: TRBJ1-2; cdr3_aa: CASSLELQGNYGYTF; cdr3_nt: TGTGCCAGCAGCTTGGAGCTACAGGGCAACTATGGCTACACCTTC
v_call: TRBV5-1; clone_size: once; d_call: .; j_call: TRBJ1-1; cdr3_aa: CASKEGMNTEAFF; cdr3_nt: TGCGCCAGCAAGGAAGGAATGAACACTGAAGCTTTCTTT
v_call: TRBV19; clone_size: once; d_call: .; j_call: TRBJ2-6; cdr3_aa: CASSIPGWDTQLSGANVLTF; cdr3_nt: TGTGCCAGTAGTATCCCCGGGTGGGACACCCAGCTCTCTGGGGCCAACGTCCTGACTTTC